This TCR beta chain was identified in a study of spatial heterogeneity in lung cancer. Study-level findings and limits: Tumor mutation count correlated with how many alpha and beta TCRs expanded intratumorally.

The time point denotes: sample taken at primary tumor resection. The germline gives CDR1 MNHEY, CDR2 SVGEGT. This CDR3 has 16 amino acids. Trimming took off 4 bases at V and 3 bases at J, with 16 bases between the two ends. TCRdb re-called the 5' RACE reads with MiXCR, one entry per CDR3 protein. The table has under 20,000 distinct CDR3 sequences, 5.5% to 6.5% seen once. This clonotype was observed many times. The target antigen is unknown. This beta chain is an off-target read within a library intended for alpha chains, so its frequency means little. The TCR originated in a female donor with early-stage non-small cell lung cancer. V usage is TRBV6-2 or TRBV6-3 and J usage is TRBJ2-1; TRBD2 is a possible D gene (5 bases). Material: lung tumor tissue, obtained at surgery. In DNA, the CDR3 is TGTGCCAGCAGTTTGCGGACGGGGAACTTCTACAATGAGCAGTTCTTC. It translates to CASSLRTGNFYNEQFF.